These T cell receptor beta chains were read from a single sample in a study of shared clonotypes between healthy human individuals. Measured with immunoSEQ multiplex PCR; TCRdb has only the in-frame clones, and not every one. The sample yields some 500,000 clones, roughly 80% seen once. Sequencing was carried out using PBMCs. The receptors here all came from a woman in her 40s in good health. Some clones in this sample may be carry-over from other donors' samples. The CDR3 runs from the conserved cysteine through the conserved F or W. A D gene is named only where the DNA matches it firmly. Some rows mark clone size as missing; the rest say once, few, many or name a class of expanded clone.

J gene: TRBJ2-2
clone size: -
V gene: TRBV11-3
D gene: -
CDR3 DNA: TGTGCCAGCAGCTTAGAATGGGGGGCCGGGGAGCTGTTTTTT
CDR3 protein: CASSLEWGAGELFF

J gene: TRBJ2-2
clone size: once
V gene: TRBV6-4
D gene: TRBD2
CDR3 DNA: TGTGCCAGCAGTGACTCGACTAGCGGGAGGCACACCGGGGAGCTGTTTTTT
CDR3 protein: CASSDSTSGRHTGELFF

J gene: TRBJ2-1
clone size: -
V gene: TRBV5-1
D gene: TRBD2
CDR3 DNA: TGCGCCAGCAGCTCCCGGGGAGGGTCGACTAGCTCCTACAATGAGCAGTTCTTC
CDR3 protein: CASSSRGGSTSSYNEQFF

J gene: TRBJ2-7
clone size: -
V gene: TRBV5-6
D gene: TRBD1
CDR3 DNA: TGTGCCAGCAGCTCCGGGACAGGGAGGCACGAGCAGTACTTC
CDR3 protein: CASSSGTGRHEQYF

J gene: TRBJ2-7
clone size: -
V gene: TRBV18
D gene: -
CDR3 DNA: TGTGCCAGCTCAAGCGTCTCGGACGGAAGCTCCTACGAGCAGTACTTC
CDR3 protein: CASSSVSDGSSYEQYF

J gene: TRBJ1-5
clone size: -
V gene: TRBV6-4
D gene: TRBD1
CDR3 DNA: TGTGCCAGCAGTAACTGGACAGGGGCGGGGGGCAATCAGCCCCAGCATTTT
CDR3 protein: CASSNWTGAGGNQPQHF

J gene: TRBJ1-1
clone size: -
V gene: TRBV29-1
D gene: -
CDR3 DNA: TGCAGCGTTGAAGGGGGACGGGGCACTGAAGCTTTCTTT
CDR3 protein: CSVEGGRGTEAFF

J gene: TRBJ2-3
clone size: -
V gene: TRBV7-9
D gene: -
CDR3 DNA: TGTGCCAGCAGCTTAGCCTGGGCCAGCGAGACTAGTCACACGCAGTATTTT
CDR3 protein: CASSLAWASETSHTQYF

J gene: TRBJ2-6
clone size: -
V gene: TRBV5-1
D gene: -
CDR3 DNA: TGCGCCAGCAGCCGTACTAGCTTGGGTGGGGCCAACGTCCTGACTTTC
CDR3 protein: CASSRTSLGGANVLTF

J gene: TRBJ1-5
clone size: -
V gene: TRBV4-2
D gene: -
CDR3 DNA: TGTGCCAGCAGCCAAGTCATAGGGGGCAATCAGCCCCAGCATTTT
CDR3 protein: CASSQVIGGNQPQHF

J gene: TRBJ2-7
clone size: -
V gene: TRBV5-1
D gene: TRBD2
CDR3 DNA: TGCGCCAGCAGCTTGTCGCGGGAGGGCTCCGAGCAGTACTTC
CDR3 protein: CASSLSREGSEQYF

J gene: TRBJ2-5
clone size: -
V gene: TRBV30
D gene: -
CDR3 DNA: TGTGCCTGGTCGGTCACCCCGGGCGGGGAGACCCAGTACTTC
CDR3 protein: CAWSVTPGGETQYF

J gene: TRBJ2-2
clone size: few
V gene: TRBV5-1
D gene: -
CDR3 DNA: TGCGCCAGCCGCGGTGGGGGGGCCGCGAACACCGGGGAGCTGTTTTTT
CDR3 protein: CASRGGGAANTGELFF

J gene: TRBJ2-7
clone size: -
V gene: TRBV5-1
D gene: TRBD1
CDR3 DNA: TGCGCCAGCCAAAAAGGGACAGGGAACTACGAGCAGTACTTC
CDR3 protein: CASQKGTGNYEQYF

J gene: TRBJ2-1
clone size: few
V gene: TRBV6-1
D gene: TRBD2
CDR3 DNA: TGTGCCAGCACCATCGGGGGGTACAATGAGCAGTTCTTC
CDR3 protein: CASTIGGYNEQFF

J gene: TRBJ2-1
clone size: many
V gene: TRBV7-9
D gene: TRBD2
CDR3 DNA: TGTGCCAGCAGTTATCGGACTAGCGGGAGAGATGAGCAGTTCTTC
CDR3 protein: CASSYRTSGRDEQFF

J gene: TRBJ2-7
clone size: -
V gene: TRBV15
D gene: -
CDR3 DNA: TGTGCCACCAGCAGAGACCGGGACTACGAGCAGTACTTC
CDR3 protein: CATSRDRDYEQYF

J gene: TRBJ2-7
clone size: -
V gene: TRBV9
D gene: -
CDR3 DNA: TGTGCCAGCAGCGTAGGAGGTGGGAGTGACGAGCAGTACTTC
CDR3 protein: CASSVGGGSDEQYF

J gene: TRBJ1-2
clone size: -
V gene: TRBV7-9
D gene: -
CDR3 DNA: TGTGCCAGCAGCTACAGGGATGGCTATGGCTACACCTTC
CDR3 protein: CASSYRDGYGYTF

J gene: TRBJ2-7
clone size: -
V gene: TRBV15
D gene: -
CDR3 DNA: TGTGCCACCAGCAGAGTTTCCAGTCGTCCCTACGAGCAGTACTTC
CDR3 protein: CATSRVSSRPYEQYF

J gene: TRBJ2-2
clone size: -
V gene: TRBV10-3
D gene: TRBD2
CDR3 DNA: TGTGCCATCAGCGGGTCGGAAGGCAGGGAGGGCGGGGAGCTGTTTTTT
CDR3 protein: CAISGSEGREGGELFF

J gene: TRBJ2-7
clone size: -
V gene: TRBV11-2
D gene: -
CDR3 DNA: TGTGCCAGCAGCTTATGGACTGGGAGCTCCTACGAGCAGTACTTC
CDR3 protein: CASSLWTGSSYEQYF

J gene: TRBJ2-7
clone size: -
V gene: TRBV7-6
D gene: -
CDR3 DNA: TGTGCCAGCAGCTTATGGCGGGACTCCTACGAGCAGTACTTC
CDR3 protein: CASSLWRDSYEQYF

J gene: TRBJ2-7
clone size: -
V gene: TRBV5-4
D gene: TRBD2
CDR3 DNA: TGTGCCAGCAGCCCCAGCGCGGGAGACCCCAACGAGCAGTACTTC
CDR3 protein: CASSPSAGDPNEQYF

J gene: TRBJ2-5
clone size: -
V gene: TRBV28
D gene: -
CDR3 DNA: TGTGCCAGCACCTCTCGCCTATCAGAGACCCAGTACTTC
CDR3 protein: CASTSRLSETQYF

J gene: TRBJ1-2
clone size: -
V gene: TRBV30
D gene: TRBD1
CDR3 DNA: TGTGCCTGGAGTGGCCTACAGGGGGCCTATGGCTACACCTTC
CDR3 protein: CAWSGLQGAYGYTF